This T cell receptor beta chain was sequenced during a study of cytomegalovirus exposure and HLA in healthy donors. The study's findings and limits: Earlier analysis looked at TCR beta V segments, and most were productive about 87% or about 30% of the time.

PCR employed 60 Vbeta and 13 Jbeta primers. As processed by the authors: In a later analysis, some 11 million of 60 million to 80 million unique beta chains occurred in at least two donors. Some clones are missing from TCRdb's copy, which holds only in-frame ones; the method was immunoSEQ multiplex PCR. V, J and clone size derive from that table, while D and trimming were established from the DNA sequence. The sample carries tens of thousands of clones, around 80% recorded once. Germline V gives CDR1 LNHDA, CDR2 SQIVND (reference sequence). The CDR3 spans 17 residues. Trimming removed 5 bases from V and 2 bases from J, with 19 bases in between. As concerns this clone: Its antigen is unidentified.

This TCR derives from a male donor in good health and CMV-seropositive. The V call is TRBV19, the J call TRBJ1-5; a weak D match, TRBD1 (6 bases). Source material: PBMCs. As DNA, the CDR3 is TGTGCCAGTAGTGGCAGGGTGGGGGCCGGAGGCAATCAGCCCCAGCATTTT. This codes for CASSGRVGAGGNQPQHF. Based on the CDR3 plus reference TRBV19 and TRBJ1-5, the full variable domain is DGGITQSPKYLFRKEGQNVTLSCEQNLNHDAMYWYRQDPGQGLRLIYYSQIVNDFQKGDIAEGYSVSREKKESFPLTVTSAQKNPTAFYLCASSGRVGAGGNQPQHFGDGTRLSIL.